The 23 T cell receptor beta chains presented below share a single source sample, sequenced in a study of cytomegalovirus exposure and HLA in healthy donors (dated by TCRdb to about 2017). Libraries were constructed by the immunoSEQ multiplex PCR assay. This immuneACCESS table, as held by TCRdb, lists in-frame sequences with V and J called but not all clones. Of the missing ones, under half trace to an unresolved V gene in checked studies; the others have no known cause. The sample table records about 190,000 clones; about 80% of these occur just once. Of the sample, 2.5% to 3% is held by the ten largest clones. The source material was PBMCs. The source is a young woman in good health and CMV-seropositive.

This clone has only one observation. The chain joins TRBV5-4 to TRBJ2-3; a possible D gene is TRBD2 (7 bases). Trimming shortened V by 0 bases and J by 2 bases, and 22 bases separated the two germline ends. The germline CDR1 and CDR2 sequences are SGHNT and YYREEE (reference sequence). CDR3 length: 19 amino acids. The CDR3 is CASSLDPKEAGAFTDTQYF. CDR3 DNA sequence: TGTGCCAGCAGCTTGGATCCCAAAGAGGCGGGGGCCTTCACAGATACGCAGTATTTT.

The gene calls are TRBV4-1 and TRBJ1-2; a possible D gene is TRBD1 (6 bases). The germline V gene has CDR1 MGHRA and CDR2 YSYEKL. The CDR3 contains 14 residues. The V end lost 4 bases, the J end lost 6 bases, and 15 bases lay between the germline ends. The CDR3 loop reads CASSPRGRPDGYTF. The CDR3 DNA follows: TGCGCCAGCAGCCCCAGGGGACGACCTGATGGCTACACCTTC.

This chain joins TRBV27 and TRBJ1-1, with D hard to call. This CDR3 region has 14 residues. The germline V gene encodes CDR1 MNHEY and CDR2 SMNVEV (reference sequence). V lost 2 bases, J lost 5 bases, and 12 bases lay in between. The CDR3 nucleotides are TGTGCCAGCAGTTTACGCCCCGCGGGTACTGAAGCTTTCTTT. Protein product: CASSLRPAGTEAFF.

This rearrangement joins TRBV29-1 to TRBJ2-4, with 11 bases identical to TRBD2. Germline CDR1 reads SQVTM; CDR2 reads ANQGSEA. The CDR3 length is 18 residues. With 1 base clipped from V and 0 bases from J, the junction kept 8 bases outside the gene matches. DNA for the CDR3: TGCAGCGTTGAAGGCCCCGGGACTAGCGGCTTAGCCAAAAACATTCAGTACTTC. Translation gives CSVEGPGTSGLAKNIQYF.

The V and J genes are TRBV5-6 and TRBJ2-7; 9 bases agree with TRBD1. The germline CDR1 and CDR2 sequences are SGHDT and YYEEEE. V gave up 0 bases and J gave up 3 bases; unmatched junction bases: 4. The CDR3 extends over 15 amino acids. This CDR3 reads CASSLAGQGYYEQYF. The CDR3 DNA reads TGTGCCAGCAGCTTGGCCGGACAGGGGTACTACGAGCAGTACTTC.

This chain joins TRBV2 and TRBJ1-2; 9 bases agree with TRBD1. The trim removed 6 bases at V and 7 bases at J, leaving 12 bases unmatched. CDR1 is SNHLY and CDR2 is FYNNEI in the germline V gene. The CDR3 runs 15 residues. For the CDR3, the DNA is TGTGCCAGCAGGCCCTCCGGGACAGGGATCGCTGGCTACACCTTC. It translates to CASRPSGTGIAGYTF.

The chain recombines TRBV18 with TRBJ2-2; tentative D call: TRBD1 (5 bases). V was clipped by 3 bases and J by 6 bases, with 8 bases between them. Germline-derived CDR1 and CDR2 are KGHSH and LQKENI. CDR3 length: 13 residues. The CDR3 bases are TGTGCCAGCTCACCGGACAAGGCCGGGGAGCTGTTTTTT. This translates into CASSPDKAGELFF.

The genes are TRBV7-3 and TRBJ2-2, with D possibly being TRBD2 (5 bases). Trimming cost V 4 bases and J 5 bases, with 14 bases left between them. In germline, CDR1 is SGHTA, CDR2 FQGTGA. The CDR3 sequence is 15 residues long. CDR3 sequence: CASSSVVGVTGELFF. DNA for the CDR3: TGTGCCAGCAGCTCGGTGGTCGGGGTTACCGGGGAGCTGTTTTTT.

The chain employs TRBV25-1 and TRBJ2-5, with 9 bases fitting TRBD2. The V gene's germline CDR1 is MGHDK and CDR2 SYGVNS. The CDR3 has 16 amino acids. After removal of 1 base from V and 2 bases from J, the junction contained 5 bases not matched to a gene. CDR3 coding DNA: TGTGCCAGCAGTGAATTTTTAGCGGGGGCTCAAGAGACCCAGTACTTC. It codes for CASSEFLAGAQETQYF.

The chain carries TRBV2 and TRBJ2-2; TRBD1 aligns across 7 bases. This CDR3 contains 15 residues. Germline trimming cut 8 bases from V and 6 bases from J; bases unmatched to any gene: 12. From germline, CDR1 is SNHLY and CDR2 FYNNEI. The DNA for the CDR3 is TGTGCCAGCGACAGGGAAGTGACGTATTCCGGGGAGCTGTTTTTT. Residues: CASDREVTYSGELFF. The complete variable domain, with remaining parts taken from reference TRBV2 and TRBJ2-2, reads EPEVTQTPSHQVTQMGQEVILRCVPISNHLYFYWYRQILGQKVEFLVSFYNNEISEKSEIFDDQFSVERPDGSNFTLKIRSTKLEDSAMYFCASDREVTYSGELFFGEGSRLTVL.

V and J are TRBV6-6 and TRBJ2-2; 9 bases match TRBD1. Germline CDR1 reads MNHNY; CDR2 reads SVGAGI (reference sequence). CDR3 size: 14 residues. The junction had 6 bases not matched to a gene; V was cut back by 7 bases and J by 6 bases. CDR3 sequence (DNA): TGTGCCAGCACTACAGGGGGCGCGTCCGGGGAGCTGTTTTTT. It encodes CASTTGGASGELFF.

The chain carries TRBV5-1 and TRBJ2-1; tentative D call: TRBD1 (5 bases). The V gene's germline CDR1 is SGHRS and CDR2 YFSETQ. V lost 4 bases and J 0 bases, leaving 11 bases between the germline ends. The CDR3 runs to 15 residues. The CDR3 loop is CASSQTDTSYNEQFF. The CDR3 DNA is TGCGCCAGCAGCCAGACAGATACCTCCTACAATGAGCAGTTCTTC.

The chain recombines TRBV5-1 with TRBJ2-3; 8 positions agree with TRBD2. The CDR3 is 15 residues long. V shed 1 base, J shed 4 bases, and the junction held 5 bases outside the gene matches. Germline V gene sequence: CDR1 SGHRS, CDR2 YFSETQ. The CDR3 sequence is CASSLNGGASDTQYF. The DNA of the CDR3 is TGCGCCAGCAGCTTGAACGGGGGGGCGTCAGATACGCAGTATTTT. Together with reference TRBV5-1 and TRBJ2-3, the CDR3 gives the full variable domain: KAGVTQTPRYLIKTRGQQVTLSCSPISGHRSVSWYQQTPGQGLQFLFEYFSETQRNKGNFPGRFSGRQFSNSRSEMNVSTLELGDSALYLCASSLNGGASDTQYFGPGTRLTVL.

The J gene is TRBJ2-1, the V gene TRBV7-9; a weak D match, TRBD1 (6 bases). The CDR3 extends over 15 amino acids. The germline V and J ends were trimmed by 4 bases and 1 base, with 11 bases remaining between them. Germline CDR1 and CDR2: SEHNR and FQNEAQ (reference sequence). The CDR3 bases are TGTGCCAGCAGCTCTTCAGGGGAGTCCTACAATGAGCAGTTCTTC. Its translation is CASSSSGESYNEQFF.

This clone occurred once. This CDR3 is CASSPDDSVYGYTF. CDR3 nucleotides: TGTGCCAGCAGTCCCGACGACAGCGTCTATGGCTACACCTTC. The chain combines TRBV9 with TRBJ1-2; D is perhaps TRBD1 (5 bases). Trimming cost V 5 bases and J 4 bases, with 15 bases left between them. The CDR3 loop spans 14 amino acids. Germline loops: CDR1 SGDLS, CDR2 YYNGEE.

This chain links TRBV7-3 with TRBJ2-7, with TRBD1 matching over 8 bases. J lost 5 bases, V lost 2 bases, and 5 bases had no gene match. Germline V gene data show CDR1 as SGHTA and CDR2 as FQGTGA. This CDR3 spans 14 amino acids. This CDR3 is CASSLSRGHDEQYF. CDR3 nucleotides: TGTGCCAGCAGCTTATCCAGGGGGCACGACGAGCAGTACTTC.

The chain couples TRBV28 to TRBJ2-6, with 9 positions matching TRBD2. The V gene's germline CDR1 is MDHEN and CDR2 SYDVKM. The junction had 10 bases not matched to a gene; V was cut back by 7 bases and J by 0 bases. This CDR3 is 18 amino acids long. Written as DNA, the CDR3 is TGTGCCAGCACTGGGTTAGCGGGGGCTACCTCTGGGGCCAACGTCCTGACTTTC. Translating gives CASTGLAGATSGANVLTF. The complete variable domain, with remaining parts taken from reference TRBV28 and TRBJ2-6, reads DVKVTQSSRYLVKRTGEKVFLECVQDMDHENMFWYRQDPGLGLRLIYFSYDVKMKEKGDIPEGYSVSREKKERFSLILESASTNQTSMYLCASTGLAGATSGANVLTFGAGSRLTVL.

This chain joins TRBV6-5 and TRBJ2-3, with D hard to call. There are 13 residues in the CDR3. Trimming pared 6 bases from V and 4 bases from J, leaving 11 bases between. Germline CDR1 and CDR2: MNHEY and SVGAGI. The CDR3 loop reads CASSPRKSDTQYF. As DNA, the CDR3 is TGTGCCAGCAGCCCGAGGAAATCAGATACGCAGTATTTT.

The chain couples TRBV14 to TRBJ2-7, with TRBD1 as a possible D gene (5 bases). The germline CDR1 and CDR2 sequences are SGHDN and FVKESK. There are 14 residues in the CDR3. V was clipped by 1 base and J by 4 bases, with 11 bases between them. CDR3 DNA sequence: TGTGCCAGCAGCCAAGGTCCAGGGCGGTACGAGCAGTACTTC. It translates to CASSQGPGRYEQYF.

The V call is TRBV18, the J call TRBJ2-3; 10 bases are a match to TRBD2. The CDR3 totals 18 residues. Germline lookup yields CDR1 KGHSH and CDR2 LQKENI. Germline trimming cut 3 bases from V and 1 base from J; bases unmatched to any gene: 10. The DNA of the CDR3 is TGTGCCAGCTCACCCTCGGCTCCCGGGACTAGCGGCACAGATACGCAGTATTTT. This sequence encodes CASSPSAPGTSGTDTQYF.

The chain combines TRBV4-1 with TRBJ1-2; D uncertain. V lost 1 base, J lost 10 bases, and 16 bases lay in between. Germline V gives CDR1 MGHRA, CDR2 YSYEKL. CDR3 length equals 14 residues. As DNA, the CDR3 is TGCGCCAGCAGCCAAGCGCAGGCCCTACGTGACTACACCTTC. Translation gives CASSQAQALRDYTF.

V and J are TRBV27 and TRBJ1-1; D unclear. V lost 5 bases and J 4 bases, leaving 11 bases between the germline ends. The CDR3 runs 13 residues. CDR1 and CDR2 from the germline V gene are MNHEY and SMNVEV (reference sequence). The CDR3 loop reads CASSRSIRTEAFF. The CDR3, as DNA: TGTGCCAGCAGTAGGAGTATACGCACTGAAGCTTTCTTT.

The chain has TRBV6-1 and TRBJ1-5; 10 bases agree with TRBD1. Germline V gene lookup returns CDR1 MNHNS and CDR2 SASEGT. The junction had 6 bases not matched to a gene; V was cut back by 5 bases and J by 5 bases. The CDR3 spans 15 residues. The CDR3 is CASSLRDRGDQPQHF. In DNA, the CDR3 is TGTGCCAGCAGTTTAAGGGACAGGGGTGATCAGCCCCAGCATTTT.